The source of this T cell receptor (beta chain) is a study of T cells in Graves' hyperthyroidism and ophthalmopathy. This clonotype was detected ten times or more. In patients aged 18 to 65, hyperthyroidism was newly diagnosed, with duration under 2 months. It was RNA transcripts that yielded the amplified TCR beta CDR3 regions. An initial round of RT-PCR targeting the TCR CDR3 relied on the HTBI primer set. Each CDR3 protein is one row after TCRdb ran MiXCR on the multiplex PCR reads. The sample includes over 120,000 distinct CDR3 sequences, around 20% seen only once; the top ten take more than 60%. The receptor was isolated from a woman aged 45-65 years with Graves' hyperthyroidism that later progressed to Graves' ophthalmopathy. Sequencing was performed on blood.

CDR3 nucleotides: TGTGCCAGCACCTACCGGACGCCGCAAGAGACCCAGTACTTC. This sequence encodes CASTYRTPQETQYF. The chain uses TRBV11-2 and TRBJ2-5; no reliable D call. Germline loops: CDR1 SGHAT, CDR2 FQNNGV. V lost 7 bases and J 2 bases, leaving 14 bases between the germline ends. The CDR3 runs to 14 residues.